Each of the 3 T cell receptor beta chains below was sequenced from the same sample in a study of Ad26.COV2.S vaccination and SARS-CoV-2 variants. Here immunoSEQ multiplex PCR was the method, and the copy in TCRdb shows in-frame clones only, minus some. Of around 170,000 clones listed, around nine tenths are singletons. Sequenced material: peripheral blood, taken after recovery from COVID-19. These receptors came from a human donor who had recovered from COVID-19.

The chain employs TRBV7-9 and TRBJ2-7; TRBD2 agrees at 10 bases. J was trimmed by 6 bases and V by 1 base; bases with no gene match: 9. CDR1 and CDR2 (germline): SEHNR, FQNEAQ (reference sequence). There are 16 residues in the CDR3. CDR3 sequence reads: CASSLGASGSFSEQYF. Here the CDR3 DNA reads TGTGCCAGCAGCTTAGGGGCTAGCGGGAGTTTTAGCGAGCAGTACTTC.

The rearrangement links TRBV29-1 to TRBJ1-1, with 10 positions matching TRBD1. The CDR3 is 13 residues long. The germline gives CDR1 SQVTM, CDR2 ANQGSEA. Trimming cost V 4 bases and J 5 bases; bases outside gene matches: 4. This chain's CDR3 is CSVGQGATTEAFF. The CDR3 nucleotides are TGCAGCGTTGGACAGGGGGCGACGACTGAAGCTTTCTTT. Using reference TRBV29-1 and TRBJ1-1 for the parts outside the CDR3, the full variable domain is SAVISQKPSRDICQRGTSLTIQCQVDSQVTMMFWYRQQPGQSLTLIATANQGSEATYESGFVIDKFPISRPNLTFSTLTVSNMSPEDSSIYLCSVGQGATTEAFFGQGTRLTVV.

This chain joins TRBV10-3 and TRBJ1-1; D gene unclear. The CDR3 is 14 residues long. Deletions cut 2 bases from V and 4 bases from J, with 11 bases between. Germline-derived CDR1 and CDR2 are ENHRY and SYGVKD. This chain's CDR3 is CAISESEVSTEAFF. The CDR3 DNA sequence: TGTGCCATCAGTGAGAGTGAAGTTAGCACTGAAGCTTTCTTT.